Listed here are 16 T cell receptor beta chains from one sample, sequenced in a study of CD8+CD57+ T cells in acquired aplastic anemia. Template material for TCR beta VDJ and CDR3 profiling consisted of genomic DNA. In TCRdb, the reads were re-called with MiXCR into one record per CDR3 protein. The sample holds around 400,000 distinct CDR3 sequences, under 80% seen once. The material sequenced was sorted CD4+, CD8+, or CD8+CD57+ T cells (not recorded which) from PBMCs. Receptor source: a human donor in good health, serving as a control.

Comment on this clonotype: This is likely a read error, given that the CDR3 carries no conserved phenylalanine or tryptophan at its end. V usage is TRBV10-3 and J usage is TRBJ1-1; D is undetermined. Germline assignment: CDR1 ENHRY and CDR2 SYGVKD. This CDR3 region has 13 residues. The CDR3: CASSLPVNTEAFY. The CDR3 DNA reads TGTGCCAGCAGTCTACCAGTCAACACTGAAGCTTTCTAC.

As to this clonotype: The junction differs from germline at one of its ends, possibly a read error. The gene calls are TRBV10-3 and TRBJ2-7; tentatively, D is TRBD1 or TRBD2 (5 bases each). This CDR3 is built from 15 residues. Germline-derived CDR1 and CDR2 are ENHRY and SYGVKD. CDR3 coding DNA: TGTGCCAGCAGTGACCAGGGAGCCGGGTCCTACGAGCAGTACTTC. It specifies CASSDQGAGSYEQYF.

In its sample, this clonotype was seen many times. Here the CDR3 reads CASSLLSSNYGYTF. The CDR3 coding sequence is TGTGCCAGCAGTTTACTCAGTAGCAACTATGGCTACACCTTC. V usage is TRBV12-3 or TRBV12-4 and J usage is TRBJ1-2; no firm D call. The CDR3 has 14 amino acids. Trimming took 2 bases from V and 2 from J, leaving 9 bases between them.

Ten or more counts support this clonotype. This rearrangement joins TRBV7-6 to TRBJ1-6, with 10 nucleotides matching TRBD1. The CDR3 spans 14 residues. Trimming cost V 3 bases and J 10 bases; bases outside gene matches: 3. CDR1 and CDR2 from the germline V gene are SGHVS and FNYEAQ. This chain's CDR3 is CASSFGTGDSPLHF. CDR3 DNA sequence: TGTGCCAGCAGCTTCGGGACAGGGGACTCACCCCTCCACTTT. Based on the CDR3 plus reference TRBV7-6 and TRBJ1-6, the full variable domain is GAGVSQSPRYKVTKRGQDVALRCDPISGHVSLYWYRQALGQGPEFLTYFNYEAQQDKSGLPNDRFSAERPEGSISTLTIQRTEQRDSAMYRCASSFGTGDSPLHFGNGTRLTVT.

The CDR3 reads CAISGQGRSYEQYF. CDR3 in DNA: TGTGCCATCAGCGGACAGGGGAGGTCTTACGAGCAGTACTTC. The V gene is TRBV10-3, the J gene TRBJ2-7; TRBD1 aligns across 9 bases. Germline V gene data show CDR1 as ENHRY and CDR2 as SYGVKD. CDR3 size: 14 residues. The V and J ends lost 6 bases and 4 bases, in that order; junction bases with no gene match: 7.

The chain is built from TRBV9 and TRBJ1-3; D gene ambiguous. Germline-derived CDR1 and CDR2 are SGDLS and YYNGEE. The CDR3 loop spans 16 amino acids. The V end lost 3 bases, the J end lost 1 base, and 14 bases lay between the germline ends. The CDR3 coding sequence is TGTGCCAGCAGCGCAGGAGAAGTACTGTCTGGAAACACCATATATTTT. Translation: CASSAGEVLSGNTIYF.

This clonotype was detected many times. V usage is TRBV6-4 and J usage is TRBJ1-2; TRBD1 aligns across 10 bases. The trim removed 7 bases at V and 4 bases at J, leaving 3 bases unmatched. The CDR3 is 13 amino acids. Germline-derived CDR1 and CDR2 are MRHNA and SNTAGT. CDR3 in amino acids: CASKGQGSYGYTF. Written as DNA, the CDR3 is TGTGCCAGCAAGGGACAGGGGTCCTATGGCTACACCTTC.

Notes on this clonotype: Because the CDR3 is missing its conserved closing phenylalanine or tryptophan, this is likely a read error. No DNA is shown, since the ends of the CDR3 on it are uncertain; the CDR3 is the one TCRdb lists. The chain employs TRBV2 and TRBJ2-2; the D segment call TRBD1 is taken from the table without a DNA check. CDR1 and CDR2 (germline): SNHLY, FYNNEI. The CDR3 spans 15 amino acids, including both terminal residues. CDR3 sequence reads: CASRVRTSGYGYTFG.

The chain joins TRBV10-3 to TRBJ2-3; D might be TRBD1 (6 bases). CDR1 and CDR2 from the germline V gene are ENHRY and SYGVKD. The CDR3 consists of 15 residues. V lost 10 bases, J lost 3 bases, and 20 bases lay in between. CDR3 sequence (DNA): TGTGCCAGCAGCGTAGTTTTGGGGGCGACAGATACGCAGTATTTT. Protein: CASSVVLGATDTQYF.

This chain connects TRBV7-8 to TRBJ1-4; no firm D call. Germline V gene sequence: CDR1 SGHVS, CDR2 FQNEAQ. This CDR3 spans 17 amino acids. Trimming removed 5 bases from V and 3 bases from J, with 19 bases in between. Written as DNA, the CDR3 is TGTGCCAGCAGCCCACGGGCACCTCAGAGTTCTAATGAAAAACTGTTTTTT. Amino acids: CASSPRAPQSSNEKLFF.

DNA for the CDR3: TGTGCCAGCAGCTTAGGGGTTACGCAGTATTTT. This translates into CASSLGVTQYF. J is TRBJ2-3 and V is TRBV7-6, with D unclear. V lost 1 base and J 8 bases, leaving 4 bases between the germline ends. Germline CDR1 is SGHVS and CDR2 is FNYEAQ. CDR3 length: 11 residues.

The V and J genes are TRBV11-2 and TRBJ1-6; tentative D call: TRBD1 (6 bases). Trimming shortened V by 6 bases and J by 5 bases, and 14 bases separated the two germline ends. The CDR3 totals 15 residues. CDR1 and CDR2 from the germline V gene are SGHAT and FQNNGV. DNA of the CDR3: TGTGCCAGCAGGTCGTCCCGGACAGATAATTCACCCCTCCACTTT. It translates to CASRSSRTDNSPLHF.

This rearrangement joins TRBV10-3 to TRBJ2-7; D unresolved. The germline CDR1 and CDR2 sequences are ENHRY and SYGVKD. Trimming stripped 4 bases from V and 6 bases from J, with 10 bases between. The CDR3 is 12 amino acids. The chain's CDR3 is CAISGERAEQYF. In nucleotides, the CDR3 is TGTGCCATCAGTGGTGAAAGGGCCGAGCAGTACTTC.

The genes are TRBV7-3 and TRBJ2-1, with 8 bases fitting TRBD2. This CDR3 comprises 15 residues. Trimming took 4 bases from V and 1 from J; bases not matched to a gene: 3. CDR1 is SGHTA and CDR2 is FQGTGA in the germline V gene. The CDR3 is CASSSAGGSYNEQFF. In nucleotides, the CDR3 is TGTGCCAGCAGCTCCGCGGGAGGTTCCTACAATGAGCAGTTCTTC.

This clonotype was counted at least ten times. This sequence joins TRBV12-5 and TRBJ1-1; the match to TRBD1 covers 8 bases. The CDR3 length is 13 residues. With 7 bases clipped from V and 11 bases from J, the junction kept 12 bases outside the gene matches. CDR1 and CDR2 (germline): LGHNT, FRNRAP. In DNA, the CDR3 is TGTGCTAGTGCTACTACGGACAGGGAAAGGGCTTTCTTT. Protein: CASATTDRERAFF.

The chain has TRBV5-1 and TRBJ2-3; tentative D call: TRBD2 (8 bases). V lost 4 bases, J lost 5 bases, and 23 bases lay in between. Germline V gene data show CDR1 as SGHRS and CDR2 as YFSETQ. The CDR3 is 17 amino acids. The CDR3 nucleotides read TGCGCCAGCAGCCAACGCCCACAGGGGCTAGCGGGAGATACGCAGTATTTT. Its protein product is CASSQRPQGLAGDTQYF.